This T cell receptor (beta chain) derives from a study of blood T cells in healthy people across ages. Notes on this clonotype: As yet, its antigen is unknown.

In germline, CDR1 is DFQATT, CDR2 SNEGSKA (reference sequence). V shed 1 base, J shed 0 bases, and the junction held 9 bases outside the gene matches. CDR3 length: 17 residues. The second PCR ran about 6 to 11 cycles with a sample-barcoded 5' primer and J-beta primers. TCRdb recomputed calls from the 5' RACE reads with MiXCR, one row per CDR3 protein. Counted here are around 1,000,000 distinct CDR3 sequences, about 25% occurring once; the ten biggest clones make up 0.75%. Whole-study findings and limits: Researchers judged that diversity estimates from one million T cells fell short of true values.

These sequences were also reported in another study, on T cells of mothers and their children. That publication notes: Donation involved a few healthy Caucasian mothers and the six children that they had.

This TCR came from a girl aged 2-9 years in good health. The chain links TRBV20-1 to TRBJ2-7, with 10 bases matching TRBD2. Material for sequencing was blood. The CDR3 sequence: CSARAASGGGSSYEQYF. As DNA, the CDR3 is TGCAGTGCTAGAGCTGCTAGCGGGGGCGGAAGCTCCTACGAGCAGTACTTC.